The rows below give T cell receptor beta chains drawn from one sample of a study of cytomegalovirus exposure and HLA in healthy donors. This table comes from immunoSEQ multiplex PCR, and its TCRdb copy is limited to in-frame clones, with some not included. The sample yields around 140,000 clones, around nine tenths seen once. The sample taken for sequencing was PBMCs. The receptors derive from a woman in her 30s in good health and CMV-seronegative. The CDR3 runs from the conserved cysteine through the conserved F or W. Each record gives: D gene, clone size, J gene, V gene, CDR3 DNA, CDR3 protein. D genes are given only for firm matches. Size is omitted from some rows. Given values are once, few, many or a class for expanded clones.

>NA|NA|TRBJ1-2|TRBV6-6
TGTGCCAGCAGTTACTCCCTAGGTGCCCAGGGTGGCTACACCTTC
CASSYSLGAQGGYTF
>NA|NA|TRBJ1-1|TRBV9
TGTGCCAGCTCAACCCTTCCCGGGGGGAACACTGAAGCTTTCTTT
CASSTLPGGNTEAFF
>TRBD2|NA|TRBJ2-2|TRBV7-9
TGTGCCAGCAGCCAAATAGCGGGAGTATCAACCGGGGAGCTGTTTTTT
CASSQIAGVSTGELFF
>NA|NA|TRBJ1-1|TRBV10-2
TGCGCCAGCACCCCCGGAAGGGGTGAAGCCACTGAAGCTTTCTTT
CASTPGRGEATEAFF
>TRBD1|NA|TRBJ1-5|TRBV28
TGTGCCAGCAGCCTATCCACAGGGGGGACGGGCTGGCCCCAGCATTTT
CASSLSTGGTGWPQHF
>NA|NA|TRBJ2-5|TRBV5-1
TGCGCCAGCAGTTCCCCCCCCCGGGAGACCCAGTACTTC
CASSSPPRETQYF
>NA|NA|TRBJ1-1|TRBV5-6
TGTGCCAGCAGCGTATGGGCCACTGAAGCTTTCTTT
CASSVWATEAFF
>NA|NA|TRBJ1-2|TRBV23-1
TGCGCCGGAGTGTGTGCGTTATATTCTAACTATGGCTACACCTTC
CAGVCALYSNYGYTF
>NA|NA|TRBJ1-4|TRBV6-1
TGTGCCAGCAGTGAAGGGGGCGGGGGTGAAAAACTGTTTTTT
CASSEGGGGEKLFF
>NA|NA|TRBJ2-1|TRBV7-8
TGTGCCAGCAGCTTAGACAGGTCCTCGGGTGAGCAGTTCTTC
CASSLDRSSGEQFF
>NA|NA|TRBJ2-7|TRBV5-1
TGCGCCAGCAGCTTGAACAGGGCCACCTACGAGCAGTACTTC
CASSLNRATYEQYF
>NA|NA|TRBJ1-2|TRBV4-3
TGCGCCAGCAGCCAAGATCAAGTTGGAGGGGCCTATGGCTACACCTTC
CASSQDQVGGAYGYTF
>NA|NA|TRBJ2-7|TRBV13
TGTGCCAGTGCGATAGCGGACCCCTCCGAGCAGTACTTC
CASAIADPSEQYF
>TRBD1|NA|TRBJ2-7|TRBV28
TGTGCCAGCAGTTTCAACCCAGGACAGGGTGTCGAGCAGTACTTC
CASSFNPGQGVEQYF
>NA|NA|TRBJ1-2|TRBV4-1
TGCGCCAGCAGCCAAGAAACAGGGACCCGGGGCTACACCTTC
CASSQETGTRGYTF
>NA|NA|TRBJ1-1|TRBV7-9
TGTGCCAGCAGCTTAACAGGGACCACTGAAGCTTTCTTT
CASSLTGTTEAFF
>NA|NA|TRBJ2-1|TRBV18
TGTGCCAGCTCACTCCCGGCGTGGGGCCTGGGCAATGAGCAGTTCTTC
CASSLPAWGLGNEQFF
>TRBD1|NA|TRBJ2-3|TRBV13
TGTGCCAGCAGCCCCCCCACAGGGGGGAGAGATACGCAGTATTTT
CASSPPTGGRDTQYF
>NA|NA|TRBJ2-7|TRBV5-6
TGTGCCAGCAGCTTGGGCGGGGATTCCTACGAGCAGTACTTC
CASSLGGDSYEQYF
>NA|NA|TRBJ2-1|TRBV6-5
TGTGCCAGCAGCCCATCCATGAGCTCCTACAATGAGCAGTTCTTC
CASSPSMSSYNEQFF
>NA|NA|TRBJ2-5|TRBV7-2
TGTGCCAGCAGCTTGGAGGAAAGGGAGTACTTC
CASSLEEREYF
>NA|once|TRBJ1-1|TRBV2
TGTGCCAGCAGTGGACAGGAGAACACTGAAGCTTTCTTT
CASSGQENTEAFF
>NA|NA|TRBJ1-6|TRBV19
TGTGCCAGTAGTATAGGTGCCGCCGGCTCCTATAATTCACCCCTCCACTTT
CASSIGAAGSYNSPLHF
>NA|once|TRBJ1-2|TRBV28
TGTGCCAGCAGTTTGCCAACGGAGGGCTACACCTTC
CASSLPTEGYTF
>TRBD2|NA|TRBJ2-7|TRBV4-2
TGTGCCAGCAGCCACGGGGGTAGCGGGAGTTCGGTCTACGAGCAGTACTTC
CASSHGGSGSSVYEQYF
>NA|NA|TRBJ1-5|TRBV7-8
TGTGCCAGCAGCCACCTGAGTTCAGGGGCGGTTGGGCGAAATCAGCCCCAGCATTTT
CASSHLSSGAVGRNQPQHF
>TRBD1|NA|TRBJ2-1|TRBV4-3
TGCGCCAGCAGCTTGGGACAGGGAGGCGATGAGCAGTTCTTC
CASSLGQGGDEQFF
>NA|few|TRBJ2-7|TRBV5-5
TGTGCCAGCAGCATACAAGAATTCTCCTACGAGCAGTACTTC
CASSIQEFSYEQYF
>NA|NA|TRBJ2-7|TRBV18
TGTGCCAGCTCACCCTTAGCGCGGTACGAGCAGTACTTC
CASSPLARYEQYF
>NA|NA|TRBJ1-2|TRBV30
TGTGCCTGGAGTGCGGCAGGGGTATATGGCTACACCTTC
CAWSAAGVYGYTF
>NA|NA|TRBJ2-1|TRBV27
TGTGCCAGCAGTCACGGGGGGCCCGAGCAGTTCTTC
CASSHGGPEQFF
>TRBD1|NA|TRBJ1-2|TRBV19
TGTGCCAGTAGACAGGGGATAGGCTATGGCTACACCTTC
CASRQGIGYGYTF
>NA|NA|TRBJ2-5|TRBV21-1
TGTGCCAGCAGCAACGGCGGGGAAGAGACCCAGTACTTC
CASSNGGEETQYF
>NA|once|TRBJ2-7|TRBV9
TGTGCCAGCAGCGTAGGGGCCGCGGGATCCTACGAGCAGTACTTC
CASSVGAAGSYEQYF
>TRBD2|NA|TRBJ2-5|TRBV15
TGTGCCACCAGCAGAGCCCTGGGACTATCTCAAGAGACCCAGTACTTC
CATSRALGLSQETQYF
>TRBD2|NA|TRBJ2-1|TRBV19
TGTGCCAGTAGTATAGATGGGACTAGCGGGAGTGCTTGGAATGAGCAGTTCTTC
CASSIDGTSGSAWNEQFF
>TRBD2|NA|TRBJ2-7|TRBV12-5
TGTGCTAGTGGTTTGGTAGGATTGTCCTGGAGTAGCGGGAGGGTCTCCTACGAGCAGTACTTC
CASGLVGLSWSSGRVSYEQYF
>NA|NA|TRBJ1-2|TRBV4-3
TGCGCCAGCAGCCAAGATAGCGGGGGCGTTAGATACGGCTACACCTTC
CASSQDSGGVRYGYTF
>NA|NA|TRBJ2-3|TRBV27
TGTGCCAGCAGTTTACTAGGTGGAACAGATACGCAGTATTTT
CASSLLGGTDTQYF
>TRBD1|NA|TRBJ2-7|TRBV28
TGTGCCAGCAGTATAGGGACAGGGGACTACGAGCAGTACTTC
CASSIGTGDYEQYF
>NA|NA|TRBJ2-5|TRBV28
TGTGCCAGCCTCGGGGACCAAGAGACCCAGTACTTC
CASLGDQETQYF
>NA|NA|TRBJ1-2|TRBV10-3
TGTGCCATCACCCGGGACATCGGGGGCTACACCTTC
CAITRDIGGYTF
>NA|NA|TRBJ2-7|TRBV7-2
TGTGCCAGCAGCTTAATGGCGGGACCGGCCTACGAGCAGTACTTC
CASSLMAGPAYEQYF
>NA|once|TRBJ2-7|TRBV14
TGTGCCAGCAGCCCGAGGGCAGGGGTAGCCTACGAGCAGTACTTC
CASSPRAGVAYEQYF
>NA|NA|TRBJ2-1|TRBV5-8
TGTGCCAGCAGCTTGGCCGGTAGCTCCTACAATGAGCAGTTCTTC
CASSLAGSSYNEQFF
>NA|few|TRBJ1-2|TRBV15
TGTGCCACCAGCACGGGACTCAAGTATGGCTACACCTTC
CATSTGLKYGYTF
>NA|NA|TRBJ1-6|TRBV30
TGTGCCTGGAGTGTAACAGGGCCGACTGGGTATTCACCCCTCCACTTT
CAWSVTGPTGYSPLHF
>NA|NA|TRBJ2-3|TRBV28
TGTGCCAGCAGTGTGAGTGGGCAGGGGACCGATACGCAGTATTTT
CASSVSGQGTDTQYF
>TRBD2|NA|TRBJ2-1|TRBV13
TGTGCCAGCAGCGTAGGTACGGGACTAGCGGGGGGGCCTTCCTCCAATGAGCAGTTCTTC
CASSVGTGLAGGPSSNEQFF
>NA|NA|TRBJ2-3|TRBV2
TGTGCCAGCAGTGAAGTATTGGCAGTTCTCACAGATACGCAGTATTTT
CASSEVLAVLTDTQYF
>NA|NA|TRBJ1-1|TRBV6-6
TGTGCCAGCAGCCGAAGGGGTCAAAGTATGGACACTGAAGCTTTCTTT
CASSRRGQSMDTEAFF
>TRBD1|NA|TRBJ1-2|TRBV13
TGTGCCAGCAGGCATAGTGGACAGGGCCCTGGCTACACCTTC
CASRHSGQGPGYTF
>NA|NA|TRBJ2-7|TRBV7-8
TGTGCCAGCAGCCCGCGGGCGGTATCCTACGAGCAGTACTTC
CASSPRAVSYEQYF